These T cell receptor beta chains were read from a single sample in a study of T cell changes during pregnancy in multiple sclerosis. Repertoires were generated with immunoSEQ multiplex PCR, while TCRdb's copy carries only in-frame clones and drops some. The repertoire holds tens of thousands of clones, with approximately 94% as singletons. The sample here was peripheral blood, taken in the third trimester of pregnancy. These receptors were taken from a female donor with multiple sclerosis, enrolled in a pregnancy study. Each CDR3 is given with its conserved first and last residue. D genes are given only for firm matches. Expanded clones are given a class, and other clones once, few, many or no size at all.

d_call	v_call	j_call	clone_size	cdr3_aa	cdr3_nt
TRBD2	TRBV5-1	TRBJ2-3	.	CASSWTSGGTDTQYF	TGCGCCAGCAGCTGGACTAGCGGGGGGACAGATACGCAGTATTTT
.	TRBV18	TRBJ1-2	once	CASSPLQGSPYGYTF	TGTGCCAGCTCACCTTTGCAGGGGAGCCCCTATGGCTACACCTTC
TRBD2	TRBV30	TRBJ2-1	.	CAWGTSGSYNEQFF	TGTGCCTGGGGGACTAGCGGCTCCTACAATGAGCAGTTCTTC
TRBD2	TRBV18	TRBJ2-7	.	CASSPTGLPLGEQYF	TGTGCCAGCTCACCTACGGGACTACCACTTGGGGAGCAGTACTTC
.	TRBV19	TRBJ1-3	.	CASSHRTDSGNTIYF	TGTGCCAGTAGTCATCGGACAGACTCTGGAAACACCATATATTTT
TRBD2	TRBV11-2	TRBJ2-5	.	CASSSRMAGVQETQYF	TGTGCCAGCAGCTCCCGGATGGCGGGGGTTCAAGAGACCCAGTACTTC
TRBD1	TRBV2	TRBJ1-6	.	CASSAQGARSPLHF	TGTGCCAGCAGTGCACAGGGGGCAAGGTCACCCCTCCACTTT
.	TRBV6-1	TRBJ1-6	.	CASSPTGGESSPLHF	TGTGCCAGCAGTCCGACGGGGGGAGAGAGTTCACCCCTCCACTTT
TRBD2	TRBV4-1	TRBJ2-7	few	CASSQLAGPSYEQYF	TGCGCCAGCAGCCAGCTAGCGGGCCCCTCCTACGAGCAGTACTTC
TRBD2	TRBV7-9	TRBJ2-3	.	CASSPFVAGDTDTQYF	TGTGCCAGCAGCCCATTTGTAGCGGGGGACACAGATACGCAGTATTTT
TRBD1	TRBV7-9	TRBJ2-2	.	CASNLQGASNTGELFF	TGTGCCAGCAATCTACAGGGGGCCTCGAACACCGGGGAGCTGTTTTTT
.	TRBV28	TRBJ2-7	.	CASSFQRRISYEQYF	TGTGCCAGCAGTTTTCAGCGCCGGATCTCCTACGAGCAGTACTTC
TRBD1	TRBV6-1	TRBJ1-5	.	CASSERTGGWINQPQHF	TGTGCCAGCAGTGAGAGGACAGGGGGGTGGATCAATCAGCCCCAGCATTTT
TRBD1	TRBV5-6	TRBJ2-5	.	CASSFRQGPQETQYF	TGTGCCAGCAGCTTTAGACAGGGACCGCAGGAGACCCAGTACTTC
TRBD1	TRBV5-1	TRBJ2-7	once	CASSLPSRGNSSYEQYF	TGCGCCAGCAGCTTGCCCTCCAGGGGGAACAGCTCCTACGAGCAGTACTTC
.	TRBV19	TRBJ1-6	.	CASSTDGQLSSPLHF	TGTGCCAGTAGCACCGATGGACAACTTTCTTCACCCCTCCACTTT
.	TRBV6-5	TRBJ1-1	.	CASKIQVENTEAFF	TGTGCCAGCAAGATACAGGTGGAGAACACTGAAGCTTTCTTT
.	TRBV18	TRBJ1-6	.	CASSPSGMGATYNSPLHF	TGTGCCAGCTCACCGTCGGGGATGGGGGCAACCTATAATTCACCCCTCCACTTT
TRBD1	TRBV27	TRBJ2-7	.	CATTGDRGYYEQYF	TGTGCCACCACGGGGGACAGGGGGTACTACGAGCAGTACTTC
TRBD1	TRBV14	TRBJ2-2	.	CATRAGTGVLGELFF	TGTGCCACCCGAGCCGGGACAGGGGTATTAGGGGAGCTGTTTTTT
.	TRBV19	TRBJ2-1	.	CASSGFVSYNEQFF	TGTGCCAGTAGCGGTTTTGTGTCCTACAATGAGCAGTTCTTC
TRBD1	TRBV27	TRBJ2-1	.	CASSLFSLGQSEQFF	TGTGCCAGCAGTTTATTCTCCCTGGGACAGAGTGAGCAGTTCTTC
TRBD1	TRBV25-1	TRBJ2-5	.	CASSYPTGAMVETQYF	TGTGCCAGCTCATACCCCACAGGGGCGATGGTGGAGACCCAGTACTTC
TRBD2	TRBV27	TRBJ2-7	.	CASTSGLAGGHEQYF	TGTGCCAGCACCTCTGGACTAGCGGGAGGCCACGAGCAGTACTTC
.	TRBV6-6	TRBJ2-7	once	CASSSKGGVGEQYF	TGTGCCAGCAGCTCCAAAGGGGGAGTGGGGGAGCAGTACTTC
.	TRBV27	TRBJ1-1	once	CASWGPVGTEAFF	TGTGCCAGCTGGGGCCCCGTCGGCACTGAAGCTTTCTTT
.	TRBV30	TRBJ1-4	.	CAWSPQVRLANEKLFF	TGTGCCTGGAGTCCTCAGGTCAGGCTCGCTAATGAAAAACTGTTTTTT
TRBD2	TRBV10-3	TRBJ2-1	.	CAISISGSDSTNEQFF	TGTGCCATCTCCATCAGCGGGAGCGACTCTACCAATGAGCAGTTCTTC